The rows below give T cell receptor beta chains drawn from one sample of a study of beta chain features in type 1 diabetes. Sequenced by immunoSEQ multiplex PCR; TCRdb stores in-frame clones only, minus some. The table lists some 150,000 clones, roughly 9% of them singletons, with roughly 0.7% in the top ten. Sequencing was performed on central memory CD4+ T cells from blood. The receptors originated from a woman younger than 45 with type 1 diabetes. The CDR3 runs from the conserved cysteine through the conserved F or W. D genes are given only for firm matches. Rows give clone size only sometimes, using once, few, many, or a class for an expanded clone.

j_call: TRBJ1-2
clone_size: once
v_call: TRBV11-2
cdr3_length: 13
d_call: TRBD1
cdr3_aa: CASSLGDRGGYTF
cdr3_nt: TGTGCCAGCAGCTTGGGGGACAGGGGTGGCTACACCTTC

j_call: TRBJ1-1
clone_size: NA
v_call: TRBV7-9
cdr3_length: 16
d_call: NA
cdr3_aa: CASSLGAGWEGAEAFF
cdr3_nt: TGTGCCAGCAGCCTCGGAGCTGGGTGGGAGGGGGCTGAAGCTTTCTTT

j_call: TRBJ2-5
clone_size: NA
v_call: TRBV2
cdr3_length: 11
d_call: TRBD1
cdr3_aa: CASRTGPDLYF
cdr3_nt: TGTGCCAGTAGGACAGGGCCGGACCTGTACTTC

j_call: TRBJ2-5
clone_size: NA
v_call: TRBV30
cdr3_length: 11
d_call: NA
cdr3_aa: CAWSVGETQYF
cdr3_nt: TGTGCCTGGAGTGTGGGCGAGACCCAGTACTTC

j_call: TRBJ2-1
clone_size: few
v_call: TRBV7-3
cdr3_length: 14
d_call: TRBD2
cdr3_aa: CASSTGLAVNEQFF
cdr3_nt: TGTGCCAGCAGCACGGGACTAGCGGTCAATGAGCAGTTCTTC

j_call: TRBJ2-1
clone_size: few
v_call: TRBV10-3
cdr3_length: 15
d_call: TRBD2
cdr3_aa: CAISRTSVGYNEQFF
cdr3_nt: TGTGCCATCAGTCGGACTAGCGTTGGCTACAATGAGCAGTTCTTC

j_call: TRBJ1-2
clone_size: few
v_call: TRBV11-2
cdr3_length: 13
d_call: NA
cdr3_aa: CASSLPQGYGYTF
cdr3_nt: TGTGCCAGCAGCTTACCACAGGGCTATGGCTACACCTTC

j_call: TRBJ2-2
clone_size: few
v_call: TRBV7-2
cdr3_length: 16
d_call: TRBD2
cdr3_aa: CASSGRLAGVPGELFF
cdr3_nt: TGTGCCAGCAGCGGAAGACTAGCGGGAGTGCCCGGGGAGCTGTTTTTT

j_call: TRBJ2-2
clone_size: NA
v_call: TRBV25-1
cdr3_length: 11
d_call: NA
cdr3_aa: CASLQYGELFF
cdr3_nt: TGTGCCAGCTTACAATACGGGGAGCTGTTTTTT

j_call: TRBJ2-1
clone_size: few
v_call: TRBV19
cdr3_length: 14
d_call: NA
cdr3_aa: CASSIMGGTDEQFF
cdr3_nt: TGTGCCAGTAGTATAATGGGAGGCACCGATGAGCAGTTCTTC

j_call: TRBJ1-1
clone_size: NA
v_call: TRBV7-9
cdr3_length: 15
d_call: NA
cdr3_aa: CASSPGRAGDTEAFF
cdr3_nt: TGTGCCAGCAGCCCCGGGAGAGCGGGGGACACTGAAGCTTTCTTT

j_call: TRBJ1-2
clone_size: few
v_call: TRBV29-1
cdr3_length: 15
d_call: NA
cdr3_aa: CSASFPVDSLYGYTF
cdr3_nt: TGCAGCGCCTCCTTCCCGGTAGACTCCCTCTATGGCTACACCTTC

j_call: TRBJ2-2
clone_size: NA
v_call: TRBV11-3
cdr3_length: 14
d_call: NA
cdr3_aa: CASSLRRGSGELFF
cdr3_nt: TGTGCCAGCAGCTTAAGGAGGGGATCCGGGGAGCTGTTTTTT

j_call: TRBJ2-2
clone_size: NA
v_call: TRBV19
cdr3_length: 16
d_call: TRBD1
cdr3_aa: CARPPRGQGDTGELFF
cdr3_nt: TGTGCCAGACCCCCACGGGGACAGGGGGACACCGGGGAGCTGTTTTTT

j_call: TRBJ2-1
clone_size: NA
v_call: TRBV6-5
cdr3_length: 15
d_call: TRBD2
cdr3_aa: CASSWTSEAFNEQFF
cdr3_nt: TGTGCCAGCAGTTGGACTAGCGAAGCCTTCAATGAGCAGTTCTTC

j_call: TRBJ2-1
clone_size: NA
v_call: TRBV5-1
cdr3_length: 15
d_call: NA
cdr3_aa: CASSVQGRAYNEQFF
cdr3_nt: TGCGCCAGCAGCGTTCAGGGTAGGGCCTACAATGAGCAGTTCTTC

j_call: TRBJ1-1
clone_size: NA
v_call: TRBV28
cdr3_length: 12
d_call: NA
cdr3_aa: CASSSTFSEAFF
cdr3_nt: TGTGCCAGCAGTTCGACATTCTCTGAAGCTTTCTTT

j_call: TRBJ1-4
clone_size: NA
v_call: TRBV4-1
cdr3_length: 15
d_call: TRBD1
cdr3_aa: CASSQDRGTGVKLFF
cdr3_nt: TGCGCCAGCAGCCAAGATCGCGGGACAGGGGTAAAACTGTTTTTT

j_call: TRBJ1-3
clone_size: NA
v_call: TRBV6-1
cdr3_length: 12
d_call: NA
cdr3_aa: CASMTGGNTIYF
cdr3_nt: TGTGCCAGCATGACAGGTGGAAACACCATATATTTT

j_call: TRBJ1-2
clone_size: NA
v_call: TRBV27
cdr3_length: 13
d_call: NA
cdr3_aa: CASSFTDTGGYTF
cdr3_nt: TGTGCCAGCAGTTTCACTGATACGGGAGGCTACACCTTC

j_call: TRBJ2-5
clone_size: few
v_call: TRBV11-2
cdr3_length: 16
d_call: TRBD2
cdr3_aa: CASSPGVAGYQETQYF
cdr3_nt: TGTGCCAGCAGCCCCGGAGTAGCGGGGTACCAAGAGACCCAGTACTTC

j_call: TRBJ2-1
clone_size: NA
v_call: TRBV28
cdr3_length: 13
d_call: TRBD2
cdr3_aa: CASTPGGYNEQFF
cdr3_nt: TGTGCCAGCACTCCGGGAGGGTACAATGAGCAGTTCTTC